The present TCR beta chain was sequenced within a study of blood T cell repertoires in COVID-19. Germline V gene sequence: CDR1 SGHAT, CDR2 FQNNGV. The CDR3 contains 14 residues. V lost 4 bases, J lost 6 bases, and 5 bases stayed unmatched. Method: immunoSEQ multiplex PCR; TCRdb's copy keeps in-frame clones and lacks some. The sample includes 65,000 to 90,000 clones, over 60% seen only once; the top ten take under 3%. This clone was observed a few times. The source is an older man with COVID-19, enrolled during active disease. Input material: peripheral blood. The V and J genes are TRBV11-2 and TRBJ1-5, with 8 positions matching TRBD1. The CDR3 spells CASSSGQGGQPQHF. The CDR3 region has the DNA TGTGCCAGCAGCTCAGGACAGGGTGGTCAGCCCCAGCATTTT.